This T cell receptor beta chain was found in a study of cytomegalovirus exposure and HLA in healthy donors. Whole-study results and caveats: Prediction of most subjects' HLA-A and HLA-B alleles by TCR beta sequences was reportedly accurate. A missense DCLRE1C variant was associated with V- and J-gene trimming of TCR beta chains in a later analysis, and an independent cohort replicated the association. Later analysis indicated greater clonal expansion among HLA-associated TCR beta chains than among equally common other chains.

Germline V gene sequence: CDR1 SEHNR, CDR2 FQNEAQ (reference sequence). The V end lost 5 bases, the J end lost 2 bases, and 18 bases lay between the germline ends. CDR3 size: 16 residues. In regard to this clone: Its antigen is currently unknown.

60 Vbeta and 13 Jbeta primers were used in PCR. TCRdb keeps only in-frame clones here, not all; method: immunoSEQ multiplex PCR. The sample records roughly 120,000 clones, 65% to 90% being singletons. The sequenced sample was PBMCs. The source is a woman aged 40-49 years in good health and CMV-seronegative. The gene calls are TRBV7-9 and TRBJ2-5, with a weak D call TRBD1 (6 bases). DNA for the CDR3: TGTGCCAGCAGCCGCTTTGAGGGGGTTGGGCAAGAGACCCAGTACTTC. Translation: CASSRFEGVGQETQYF.